This TCR beta chain was found in a study of shared clonotypes between healthy human individuals. Findings of the study overall: Limited genetic and exposure-history diversity came from having few donors.

Ten immunoSEQ deep assay plates were used to sequence unsorted PBMC DNA. The data were produced by immunoSEQ multiplex PCR, yet TCRdb's version contains in-frame clones alone and is incomplete. The sample holds about 480,000 clones, 60% to 80% seen once. This clone was seen a handful of times. Antigen unknown. In germline, CDR1 is LGHNA, CDR2 YNFKEQ. This CDR3 has 18 residues. Unmatched junction bases numbered 9, after V lost 0 bases and J lost 4 bases. This clonotype was sampled from a middle-aged woman in good health. Some clones in this sample may be carry-over from other donors' samples. V gene TRBV4-2 combines with J gene TRBJ1-3; 10 bases map to TRBD1. The sequencing sample was made of PBMCs. DNA of the CDR3: TGTGCCAGCAGCCAAGATCTGGGACAGGGGACCTCCGGAAACACCATATATTTT. It translates to CASSQDLGQGTSGNTIYF.